These 27 T cell receptor beta chains share one sample of origin, sequenced in a study of shared clonotypes between healthy human individuals. Generated by immunoSEQ multiplex PCR, the TCRdb table keeps only in-frame clones and is missing some. The data hold 1.5 million to 1.9 million clones, with approximately 98% observed a single time. The sample consisted of naive CD4+ T cells sorted from blood. Subset given: CD45RA+ positively selected. The receptors were sampled from a man aged 25-45 years in good health.

The rearrangement uses TRBV5-1 and TRBJ1-5, with D tentatively TRBD1 (5 bases). This CDR3 is 15 amino acids long. The germline V gene has CDR1 SGHRS and CDR2 YFSETQ. V lost 2 bases and J lost 2, with 11 bases in between. CDR3 region: CASSFGWGGNQPQHF. The CDR3 DNA sequence: TGCGCCAGCAGCTTTGGTTGGGGGGGCAATCAGCCCCAGCATTTT.

V usage is TRBV28 and J usage is TRBJ2-7; D may be TRBD1 (5 bases). Trimming removed 6 bases from V and 2 bases from J, with 14 bases in between. Germline values: CDR1 MDHEN, CDR2 SYDVKM. This CDR3 region has 14 residues. CDR3 bases: TGTGCCAGCAGGACGGACATTTTTACCTACGAGCAGTACTTC. Protein sequence: CASRTDIFTYEQYF.

This chain connects TRBV25-1 to TRBJ1-2; D gene uncertain. With 1 base removed from V and 8 bases from J, the gap between germline ends came to 8 bases. The CDR3 spans 12 residues. Germline CDR1 reads MGHDK; CDR2 reads SYGVNS. Here the CDR3 DNA reads TGTGCCAGCAGTGAATCCCGCCGCGGCTACACCTTC. This gives the protein CASSESRRGYTF.

J is TRBJ1-5 and V is TRBV5-4; no firm D call. This CDR3 spans 13 amino acids. Germline V gene sequence: CDR1 SGHNT, CDR2 YYREEE (reference sequence). Trimming stripped 0 bases from V and 9 bases from J, with 10 bases between. CDR3 sequence reads: CASSLEQLGPQHF. For the CDR3, the DNA is TGTGCCAGCAGCTTGGAGCAGTTAGGGCCCCAGCATTTT.

V and J are TRBV5-4 and TRBJ2-7, with D possibly TRBD1 on 5 matching bases. Germline values: CDR1 SGHNT, CDR2 YYREEE (reference sequence). The CDR3 extends over 15 amino acids. Trimming took 0 bases from V and 5 from J, leaving 15 bases between them. The CDR3 DNA sequence: TGTGCCAGCAGCTTGGCTTCAGGGTTTCGCCACGAGCAGTACTTC. It encodes CASSLASGFRHEQYF.

CDR3 amino acids: CASSQQTGGSTSSYNEQFF. CDR3 nucleotide sequence: TGTGCCAGCAGCCAACAAACAGGGGGCTCGACTAGCTCCTACAATGAGCAGTTCTTC. The chain joins TRBV28 to TRBJ2-1; 9 bases are shared with TRBD1. The trim removed 6 bases at V and 0 bases at J, leaving 15 bases unmatched. The CDR3 spans 19 residues. Germline lookup yields CDR1 MDHEN and CDR2 SYDVKM. Looking up the rest from reference TRBV28 and TRBJ2-1 gives the full variable domain: DVKVTQSSRYLVKRTGEKVFLECVQDMDHENMFWYRQDPGLGLRLIYFSYDVKMKEKGDIPEGYSVSREKKERFSLILESASTNQTSMYLCASSQQTGGSTSSYNEQFFGPGTRLTVL.

This chain connects TRBV27 to TRBJ2-1; D remains unclear. V was cut by 4 bases and J by 3 bases, with 13 bases left in between. The length of the CDR3 is 15 residues. Germline CDR1 reads MNHEY; CDR2 reads SMNVEV (reference sequence). This CDR3 reads CASSSNRQNYNEQFF. In DNA, the CDR3 is TGTGCCAGCAGTTCGAACCGCCAAAACTACAATGAGCAGTTCTTC.

The V gene is TRBV18, the J gene TRBJ2-5, with D hard to call. Trimming stripped 3 bases from V and 4 bases from J, with 9 bases between. CDR3 length: 13 amino acids. Germline CDR1 is KGHSH and CDR2 is LQKENI. This CDR3 reads CASSPVTRETQYF. In DNA form, the CDR3 reads TGTGCCAGCTCACCCGTTACGAGAGAGACCCAGTACTTC.

Regarding this clone: Other DNA sequences within the sample encode an identical CDR3. The rearrangement uses TRBV7-9 and TRBJ2-2, with D uncertain. This CDR3 has 10 amino acids. The germline CDR1 and CDR2 sequences are SEHNR and FQNEAQ (reference sequence). Trimming shortened V by 8 bases and J by 4 bases, and 2 bases separated the two germline ends. For the CDR3, the DNA is TGTGCCAGCTCCACCGGGGAGCTGTTTTTT. This codes for CASSTGELFF.

The chain recombines TRBV27 with TRBJ1-5, with 10 bases lining up with TRBD1. The CDR3 is made up of 14 amino acids. J gave up 5 bases and V 6 bases, and 4 bases lay outside the gene matches. Germline CDR1 is MNHEY and CDR2 is SMNVEV (reference sequence). The CDR3 spells CASSRDRGHQPQHF. As DNA, the CDR3 is TGTGCCAGCAGCAGAGACAGGGGGCATCAGCCCCAGCATTTT.

The chain couples TRBV6-5 to TRBJ2-7; D is unclear. Germline loops: CDR1 MNHEY, CDR2 SVGAGI. CDR3 length: 14 amino acids. The ends were cut back, 5 bases at V and 0 bases at J, with 11 bases in the middle. For the CDR3, the DNA is TGTGCCAGCAGTATAGCCGAAAGCTCCTACGAGCAGTACTTC. Translated, it gives CASSIAESSYEQYF.

The V and J genes are TRBV19 and TRBJ1-5; 8 bases align to TRBD1. The V gene's germline CDR1 is LNHDA and CDR2 SQIVND (reference sequence). The CDR3 spans 21 residues. The V and J ends lost 3 bases and 4 bases, in that order; junction bases with no gene match: 23. The CDR3 protein is CASSIRFRRLDRAPLNQPQHF. The CDR3 region has the DNA TGTGCCAGTAGTATCCGATTTCGGAGGTTGGACAGGGCGCCGCTAAATCAGCCCCAGCATTTT.

CDR3 loop: CASSDRAYQPQHF. CDR3 sequence (DNA): TGTGCCAGCAGTGACAGGGCGTATCAGCCCCAGCATTTT. This chain links TRBV28 with TRBJ1-5; 7 positions agree with TRBD1. Germline V CDR1 and CDR2: MDHEN, SYDVKM. This CDR3 spans 13 amino acids. V shed 5 bases and J 5 bases; nucleotides not matched to a gene: 3.

The chain has TRBV7-8 and TRBJ1-6; D remains ambiguous. The CDR3 covers 15 residues. Deletions cut 4 bases from V and 9 bases from J, with 16 bases between. Germline CDR1 and CDR2: SGHVS and FQNEAQ. This CDR3 reads CASSSGSLYVSPLHF. CDR3 nucleotides: TGTGCCAGCAGCTCAGGTTCACTATACGTTTCACCCCTCCACTTT.

The rearrangement links TRBV28 to TRBJ2-1, with TRBD1 matching over 9 bases. Looked up from germline, CDR1 is MDHEN and CDR2 is SYDVKM. The CDR3 covers 14 residues. Germline trimming cut 9 bases from V and 8 bases from J; bases unmatched to any gene: 11. CDR3 nucleotide sequence: TGTGCCAGGGTACCGGGACAGGGAGGCGATGAGCAGTTCTTC. Translation: CARVPGQGGDEQFF.

The gene calls are TRBV21-1 and TRBJ2-7; TRBD2, as called in the table, went unchecked against the DNA. TRBV21-1 is marked as a pseudogene. This CDR3 spans 14 amino acids. DNA for the CDR3: TGTGCCAGCAGCCGGACTAGCCCTCCCTACGAGCAGTACTTC. It yields the protein CASSRTSPPYEQYF.

The chain combines TRBV7-4 with TRBJ2-4, with D maybe TRBD1 (5 bases). Germline assignment: CDR1 SGHVT and CDR2 SQSDAQ. Trimming took 2 bases from V and 0 from J, leaving 14 bases between them. The CDR3 covers 17 residues. Here the CDR3 DNA reads TGTGCCAGCAGCTTATTCGGACACCCTATAGCCAAAAACATTCAGTACTTC. This translates into CASSLFGHPIAKNIQYF.

The chain employs TRBV5-1 and TRBJ2-3, with D perhaps matching TRBD1 or TRBD2 (6 bases each). V gave up 5 bases and J gave up 5 bases, with 21 bases separating them. The germline gives CDR1 SGHRS, CDR2 YFSETQ. The CDR3 is 16 amino acids. The CDR3 is CASRDTLGGLGDTQYF. Written as DNA, the CDR3 is TGCGCCAGCAGGGATACCCTAGGGGGGCTTGGAGATACGCAGTATTTT.

This rearrangement joins TRBV5-4 to TRBJ1-4; 11 nucleotides agree with TRBD1. Germline lookup yields CDR1 SGHNT and CDR2 YYREEE (reference sequence). The CDR3 consists of 16 residues. J gave up 2 bases and V 4 bases, and 4 bases lay outside the gene matches. The CDR3 nucleotides read TGTGCCAGCAGCCGGGGACAGGGGGTGACTAATGAAAAACTGTTTTTT. It specifies CASSRGQGVTNEKLFF.

The chain combines TRBV6-1 with TRBJ2-1; 10 positions agree with TRBD1. CDR1 is MNHNS, CDR2 SASEGT, per germline. The CDR3 is made up of 16 amino acids. V shed 1 base, J shed 5 bases, and the junction held 5 bases outside the gene matches. CDR3 sequence reads: CASSEGRDRGDNEQFF. The CDR3, as DNA: TGTGCCAGCAGTGAAGGCCGGGACAGGGGCGACAATGAGCAGTTCTTC.

The chain is built from TRBV5-6 and TRBJ1-1, with D unresolved. There are 14 residues in the CDR3. With 1 base removed from V and 1 base from J, the gap between germline ends came to 8 bases. The germline V gene encodes CDR1 SGHDT and CDR2 YYEEEE. The CDR3 protein is CASSLRGPNTEAFF. The CDR3 DNA sequence: TGTGCCAGCAGCTTGCGAGGGCCGAACACTGAAGCTTTCTTT.

On this clone: Other nucleotide sequences from this sample produce the same CDR3. The rearrangement uses TRBV6-1 and TRBJ2-1; D is unclear. The CDR3 loop spans 12 amino acids. CDR1 is MNHNS and CDR2 is SASEGT in the germline V gene. V was shortened by 2 bases and J by 7 bases, with 6 bases between the two germline ends. CDR3 coding DNA: TGTGCCAGCAGTGAACTGGTGAATGAGCAGTTCTTC. Protein product: CASSELVNEQFF.

This chain uses TRBV28 with TRBJ2-7, with 7 bases fitting TRBD1. Trimming cost V 1 base and J 6 bases; bases outside gene matches: 9. The CDR3 contains 15 residues. From germline, CDR1 is MDHEN and CDR2 SYDVKM. The CDR3 nucleotides read TGTGCCAGCAGTTTATCCCCTGACAGGGTAGGCGAGCAGTACTTC. Translating it yields CASSLSPDRVGEQYF.

The chain uses TRBV11-2 and TRBJ2-7, with D uncertain. V lost 1 base and J 1 base, leaving 8 bases between the germline ends. Germline CDR1 is SGHAT and CDR2 is FQNNGV. This CDR3 is 14 amino acids long. The CDR3 reads CASSLAGQSYEQYF. CDR3 DNA: TGTGCCAGCAGCTTAGCGGGTCAGTCCTACGAGCAGTACTTC.

The gene calls are TRBV5-1 and TRBJ2-3, with D tentatively TRBD2 (5 bases). This CDR3 is 15 amino acids long. V was pared by 4 bases and J by 5 bases, with 17 bases between. Per germline, CDR1 SGHRS and CDR2 YFSETQ. This chain's CDR3 is CASSPGSRGLDTQYF. For the CDR3, the DNA is TGCGCCAGCAGCCCCGGGTCCCGGGGTTTAGATACGCAGTATTTT.

The chain is built from TRBV14 and TRBJ2-7; unclear D gene. This CDR3 region has 14 residues. CDR1 and CDR2 (germline): SGHDN, FVKESK. Trimming stripped 1 base from V and 6 bases from J, with 13 bases between. DNA of the CDR3: TGTGCCAGCAGCCAAGGTGATATAAGATCCGAGCAGTACTTC. This codes for CASSQGDIRSEQYF. Full variable domain (outside the CDR3, taken from reference TRBV14 and TRBJ2-7): EAGVTQFPSHSVIEKGQTVTLRCDPISGHDNLYWYRRVMGKEIKFLLHFVKESKQDESGMPNNRFLAERTGGTYSTLKVQPAELEDSGVYFCASSQGDIRSEQYFGPGTRLTVT.

This rearrangement joins TRBV30 to TRBJ2-7; 8 nucleotides line up with TRBD1. CDR1 is GTSNPN, CDR2 SVGIG, per germline (reference sequence). The CDR3 loop spans 13 amino acids. The V segment lost 4 bases and the J segment 1 base; nucleotides outside the gene matches: 3. CDR3 sequence reads: CAWTGGRSYEQYF. The DNA for the CDR3 is TGTGCCTGGACAGGGGGCCGGTCCTACGAGCAGTACTTC.